This T cell receptor (beta chain) stems from a study of blood T cell repertoires in COVID-19. The CDR3 contains 14 residues. Trimming left V 5 bases short and J 5 bases short, with 15 bases between. Germline V gene sequence: CDR1 SEHNR, CDR2 FQNEAQ (reference sequence). The table came from immunoSEQ multiplex PCR; TCRdb's copy has only in-frame clones and leaves some out. The table has 250,000 or so clones, around 80% seen once. A few counts support this clone. The specimen was peripheral blood. This rearrangement joins TRBV7-9 to TRBJ1-2; no firm D call. The receptor's source is a woman under 30 with acute or convalescent COVID-19. The CDR3 coding sequence is TGTGCCAGCAGCCCCCGCCGGGGAGAGTATGGCTACACCTTC. Translated: CASSPRRGEYGYTF.